This T cell receptor (beta chain) was sequenced in a study of T cell repertoires in cytomegalovirus infection. Study as a whole: CMV infection plus the matching HLA type was flagged by public TCR beta signatures.

Per the germline V gene, CDR1 is MDHEN and CDR2 is SYDVKM. This CDR3 contains 16 residues. V lost 6 bases, J lost 0 bases, and 15 bases lay in between. This clonotype was found many times. One entry per CDR3 protein results from TCRdb running MiXCR on the reads. Of 150,000 to 200,000 distinct CDR3 sequences detected, under 15% appear once; the ten largest clones hold approximately 30%. The receptor was derived from a human donor in good health (CMV status not recorded). Some clones in this sample may be carry-over from other donors' samples. The sample taken for sequencing was PBMCs. This chain connects TRBV28 to TRBJ2-1; D might be TRBD2 (6 bases). DNA for the CDR3: TGTGCCAGCAGCCCCTTGGGGGGTTCCTCCTACAATGAGCAGTTCTTC. Protein sequence: CASSPLGGSSYNEQFF.